The source of this TCR beta chain is a study of shared clonotypes between healthy human individuals. Study-level information: A couple of women and three men aged 18 to 49 made up the donors.

Recent acute infections and vaccinations were absent in the healthy HIV-negative adult donors. This CDR3 has 16 residues. CDR1 and CDR2 (germline): SGHRS, YFSETQ. The V gene end was trimmed by 1 base and the J gene end by 3 bases; junction bases not matched to a gene: 6. The table came from immunoSEQ multiplex PCR; TCRdb's copy has only in-frame clones and leaves some out. The table has 2 million to 3 million clones, approximately 94% seen once. This clone has only one observation. Sequenced input: naive CD4+ T cells sorted from blood. The sample's subset: CD45RA+ positively selected. The chain links TRBV5-1 to TRBJ2-3; TRBD2 matches at 9 bases. The TCR comes from a man between 18 and 29 years old in good health. CDR3 protein: CASSLSPSGVTDTQYF. CDR3 DNA: TGCGCCAGCAGCTTGTCTCCTAGCGGGGTTACAGATACGCAGTATTTT.